This paragraph reports one T cell receptor (beta chain). In this sample, this clone turned up a few times. Its antigen specificity is not known. The sample holds no much larger clone one base away, and base qualities are not on file. Library creation used the immunoSEQ multiplex PCR assay. TCRbeta CDR3 sequencing was performed at survey depth by Adaptive Biotechnologies, and CDR3 sequences, V/J genes, productive frequency and template counts were reported. Amplification of TCR beta CDR3 regions was performed from genomic DNA rather than from RNA. The study's processing was this. Jensen-Shannon divergence was used to quantify pairwise repertoire overlap between tissues, with a value of 1 indicating complete divergence and a value of 0 indicating identical repertoires. Tissues were clustered by single-linkage agglomerative hierarchical clustering of pairwise JSD values and displayed as dendrograms. GLIPH2 was applied to all patient samples using simulation_depth 1000, kmer_min_depth 3, and cdr3_length_cutoff 8, and only groups with more than two unique CDR3s were retained. In a standardized tissue-overlap score, Jaccard GLIPH-group overlap across patients was extrapolated to a standard repertoire size of 1000 clones. To look at how diversity was associated with clinical or experimental variables, linear mixed-effect models were used, with tissue treated as a fixed effect and individual treated as a random effect. The table comes from immuneACCESS by way of TCRdb, which keeps in-frame sequences with V and J called. Part of the clones is missing from these tables; in studies checked, under half for an unresolved V gene and the rest for unknown reasons. That table gives V, J and clone size, and the DNA gave D and trimming. For this sample there are 25,000 to 35,000 clones; 85% appear just once. The ten largest clones take up over 3% of the sample.

Trimming removed 0 bases from V and 2 bases from J, leaving 13 bases between the germline ends. The CDR3 goes from the cysteine to the phenylalanine over 15 residues. The entry retains the CDR3 DNA only, 45 bases that are in frame from base 1. In the germline V gene (reference sequence), CDR1 corresponds to GTSNPN and CDR2 to SVGIG. This sample was taken from a study of tissue T cells after allogeneic stem cell transplantation (dated by TCRdb to between 2021 and 2024). With regard to the full study: Over a roughly three-year period, more than five adult allo-HCT recipients with steroid-refractory GVHD were prospectively enrolled in a research-autopsy study. Gastrointestinal GVHD was present in all GVHD patients, several lines of GVHD-directed therapy were administered to all GVHD patients, and skin involvement was additionally present in about five GVHD patients. Grafts from donors were received by all GVHD patients, with four grafts being unmodified and three being CD34-selected to deplete T cells. For viably preserved blood and marrow, CD3+ T cells were flow-sorted when cell numbers allowed; smaller samples underwent direct DNA extraction. Using research autopsies of patients with and without GVHD, plus mouse models of GVHD, the study profiled TCR beta repertoires across many tissues. The human arm was conducted as a prospective observational study, and neither blinding nor randomization was performed. Pre-transplant PBMCs were of recipient origin and were available from 4 or 5 GVHD patients.

General findings and caveats noted by the study authors: Not many T cell clones showed up in more than one patient, yet clustering based on motifs uncovered repertoire signatures that were shared across patients in a tissue-specific way. In both patients and mice, only a limited portion of the TCR repertoire detected in tissues was captured by blood and spleen T cells. The study did not determine which tissue TCRs were alloreactive or antigen-specific, and some clones might have been persisting host cells. The patient cohort was small and varied clinically, and sampling depth was recognized as a limitation. Within patients, how anatomically similar tissues were was a major factor shaping TCR repertoire composition, regardless of disease or transplant status.

Per the publication, the time point label means: recipient (host-origin) PBMCs collected before allo-HCT. This chain is built from TRBV30 and TRBJ2-5; a confident D gene designation cannot be given. This sequence was found in a woman aged 18 to 55 who later had graft-versus-host disease after an allogeneic stem cell transplant. The sequencing used blood, collected before transplantation. The CDR3: CAWSVGGAPQETQYF. The DNA sequence is as follows: TGTGCCTGGAGTGTAGGTGGCGCTCCTCAAGAGACCCAGTACTTC.